Listed below are T cell receptor beta chains from one sample, sequenced in a study of T-cell memory formation after mild COVID-19. TCRdb re-called the 5' RACE reads through MiXCR, storing one row per CDR3 protein. The sample carries a few hundred thousand distinct CDR3 sequences, roughly 9.4% recorded once. Sequences were obtained from PBMCs or a T cell subset sorted from them (not recorded which). These receptors were obtained from a man younger than 30 who had mild COVID-19 (a few samples of this study predate the infection). Cell type and time point are not known. CDR3s include the opening cysteine and the closing phenylalanine or tryptophan. Each record gives: clone size, V gene, D gene, J gene, CDR3 DNA, CDR3 protein. A D gene is named only where the DNA matches it firmly. Clone size is stated in some rows and not others, as once, few, many or a class when expanded.

few	TRBV7-2	-	TRBJ2-7	TGTGCCAGCAGCCCCCAGTGGGACATTCACGAGCAGTACTTC	CASSPQWDIHEQYF
few	TRBV25-1	TRBD2	TRBJ2-2	TGTGCCAGCAGTGAAGGGACTATGACCGGGGAGCTGTTTTTT	CASSEGTMTGELFF
many	TRBV5-1	-	TRBJ1-2	TGCGCCAGCAGCTTGGGGAGGACAACGGCCGGCTACACCTTC	CASSLGRTTAGYTF
few	TRBV7-2	-	TRBJ1-2	TGTGCCAGCAGCTCTAGGTCGCAGGACTATGGCTACACCTTC	CASSSRSQDYGYTF
-	TRBV12-3/TRBV12-4	TRBD2	TRBJ2-2	TGTGCCAGCAGCTGGACTAGCGGGGGGGATAACACCGGGGAGCTGTTTTTT	CASSWTSGGDNTGELFF
many	TRBV5-1	-	TRBJ1-2	TGCGCCAGCAGCCTGGAACCGGGCATTCGTCGGGGCTACACCTTC	CASSLEPGIRRGYTF
-	TRBV5-6	-	TRBJ2-7	TGTGCCAGCAGCTTGCCCGGGACTCCAACCTACGAGCAGTACTTC	CASSLPGTPTYEQYF
few	TRBV25-1	-	TRBJ1-2	TGTGCCAGCAGTGGGAATGGCTACACCTTC	CASSGNGYTF
-	TRBV7-2	-	TRBJ1-2	TGTGCCAGCAGCTTAGCTTCGAGGGAAGCGAACTATGGCTACACCTTC	CASSLASREANYGYTF
few	TRBV10-3	TRBD1	TRBJ1-1	TGTGCCATCAGGGGGGACAGATCTAACACTGAAGCTTTCTTT	CAIRGDRSNTEAFF
few	TRBV5-6	TRBD1	TRBJ1-1	TGTGCCAGCAGCCCCCTCGGAGGGGACAGGAACTTCCCAGCTTTCTTT	CASSPLGGDRNFPAFF
many	TRBV7-2	-	TRBJ2-2	TGTGCCAGCAGCCCCCGTTACCCCTCATCTACCGGGGAGCTGTTTTTT	CASSPRYPSSTGELFF
few	TRBV2	-	TRBJ2-7	TGTGCCAGCAAACGCGGAACCAACTCCTACGAGCAGTACTTC	CASKRGTNSYEQYF
-	TRBV7-6	-	TRBJ1-1	TGTGCCAGCAGCTTAGCGCCGGGGTTCGCTGAAGCTTTCTTT	CASSLAPGFAEAFF
many	TRBV14	-	TRBJ2-3	TGTGCCAGCAGCCAAGATCCGGCAGATACGCAGTATTTT	CASSQDPADTQYF
-	TRBV7-8	-	TRBJ1-4	TGTGCCAGCAGCTACACATCTGTTGGTGAAAAACTGTTTTTT	CASSYTSVGEKLFF
few	TRBV6-1	-	TRBJ1-5	TGTGCCAGCAGGATGTATACAGGGAATCAGCCCCAGCATTTT	CASRMYTGNQPQHF
few	TRBV19	-	TRBJ2-2	TGTGCCAGTAGTCCGCGGAGGGAAGGGGAGCTGTTTTTT	CASSPRREGELFF
-	TRBV5-1	-	TRBJ2-3	TGCGCCAGCAGCCTAGGGGGATTTAGCACAGATACGCAGTATTTT	CASSLGGFSTDTQYF
many	TRBV5-1	-	TRBJ2-3	TGCGCCAGCAGCTTGGTGGCGGGAACAGATACGCAGTATTTT	CASSLVAGTDTQYF
many	TRBV5-1	-	TRBJ2-5	TGTGCCAGCAGTTTAGGGACGCAAGAGACCCAGTACTTC	CASSLGTQETQYF
-	TRBV3-1	TRBD1	TRBJ1-1	TGTGCCAGCAGCCCCGACAGGGACATGAACACTGAAGCTTTCTTT	CASSPDRDMNTEAFF
few	TRBV30	-	TRBJ2-3	TGTGCCTGGGCGACTAGAGGGACCCCTAGCACAGATACGCAGTATTTT	CAWATRGTPSTDTQYF
-	TRBV11-2	-	TRBJ1-2	TGTGCCAGCAGCTATACGAGGGAGGGAGGCTACACCTTC	CASSYTREGGYTF
few	TRBV5-1	TRBD2	TRBJ2-3	TGCGCCAGCAGCCCATTAGCGGGGGGGCCAGATACGCAGTATTTT	CASSPLAGGPDTQYF
-	TRBV6-6	-	TRBJ2-5	TGTGCCAGCAGTTACGGGCGTAGGGAGACCCAGTACTTC	CASSYGRRETQYF
few	TRBV7-2	-	TRBJ1-2	TGTGCCAGCAGCTTACAGGGGCTCTGGGGCTACACCTTC	CASSLQGLWGYTF
-	TRBV20-1	-	TRBJ2-7	TGCAGTGCTAGTTTAAGAGGCGAGCAGTACTTC	CSASLRGEQYF
many	TRBV6-1	-	TRBJ1-1	TGTGCCAGCAGTGAAGCCCCCGGATCGCCGAACACTGAAGCTTTCTTT	CASSEAPGSPNTEAFF
-	TRBV10-3	TRBD1	TRBJ2-1	TGTGCCATCAGTGATACCCCGACAGGGTGGGGCGATGAGCAGTTCTTC	CAISDTPTGWGDEQFF
-	TRBV6-5	-	TRBJ1-2	TGTGCCAGCAGCATGACGCATCTTGGCTATGGCTACACCTTC	CASSMTHLGYGYTF
few	TRBV9	TRBD2	TRBJ2-1	TGTGCCAGCAGCGTAGGAGGTAGCGGGGCACACAATGAGCAGTTCTTC	CASSVGGSGAHNEQFF
-	TRBV6-5	-	TRBJ2-3	TGTGCCAGCAGTTACTCGAAGGGGGGTGCGTTCCCAGATACGCAGTATTTT	CASSYSKGGAFPDTQYF
-	TRBV11-2	-	TRBJ2-1	TGTGCCAGCAGCACAAGACAGCTGGGCGGTCCAAACAATGAGCAGTTCTTC	CASSTRQLGGPNNEQFF
-	TRBV7-9	TRBD2	TRBJ2-1	TGTGCCAGCAGCGACCCGGTTAATCTAGCGGGGAGCTCCTACAATGAGCAGTTCTTC	CASSDPVNLAGSSYNEQFF
-	TRBV5-1	-	TRBJ2-6	TGCGCCAGCAAAAGCGAAGGGGGGGCCAACGTCCTGACTTTC	CASKSEGGANVLTF
few	TRBV7-2	-	TRBJ2-7	TGTGCCAGCAGCCCCCCGGGCCCTCACAGCGAGCAGTACTTC	CASSPPGPHSEQYF
few	TRBV30	-	TRBJ2-3	TGTGCCTGGAGTGTAGTTTTTACAGATACGCAGTATTTT	CAWSVVFTDTQYF
few	TRBV5-1	-	TRBJ2-5	TGCGCCAGCAGCCTACTCGACTTTGTAGTGGGAGAGACCCAGTACTTC	CASSLLDFVVGETQYF
-	TRBV6-6	-	TRBJ2-3	TGTGCCAGCAGTTTCATCCTACGGCGGGGGCGCACAGATACGCAGTATTTT	CASSFILRRGRTDTQYF
-	TRBV7-9	-	TRBJ2-4	TGTGCCAGCAGCCACGTTTGGGAGGTGTGGAAGGGCAAAAACATTCAGTACTTC	CASSHVWEVWKGKNIQYF
-	TRBV27	-	TRBJ1-2	TGTGCCAGCAGTTCGGAACAGTTCGATGGCTACACCTTC	CASSSEQFDGYTF
-	TRBV5-1	-	TRBJ2-3	TGCGCCAGCAGCTTGGGCTCAACAGGGAGGGGCACAGATACGCAGTATTTT	CASSLGSTGRGTDTQYF
-	TRBV24-1	TRBD1	TRBJ2-3	TGTGCCACCAGTGGGTACCGGGACAGGAGCACAGATACGCAGTATTTT	CATSGYRDRSTDTQYF
few	TRBV12-5	-	TRBJ2-7	TGTGCTAGTGCCCATCAGAGAGGGGCCCCCTACGAGCAGTACTTC	CASAHQRGAPYEQYF
-	TRBV3-1	-	TRBJ2-3	TGTGCCAGCAGCCAAGGAACGGGGGCGAGGGATACGCAGTATTTT	CASSQGTGARDTQYF
-	TRBV6-5	-	TRBJ1-2	TGTGCCAGCAGTTACTCCCGAGCCCTAAACTATGGCTACACCTTC	CASSYSRALNYGYTF
many	TRBV7-3	-	TRBJ1-5	TGTGCCAGCAGCTCCTTTCCGGGCCAGCCCCAGCATTTT	CASSSFPGQPQHF
many	TRBV5-6	-	TRBJ2-5	TGTGCCAGCAGATCGACAGGAGCGGAGACCCAGTACTTC	CASRSTGAETQYF
-	TRBV20-1	-	TRBJ2-3	TGCAGTGCTAGTATCCAGGGCGGGGGCACAGATACGCAGTATTTT	CSASIQGGGTDTQYF
-	TRBV6-2/TRBV6-3	-	TRBJ2-5	TGTGCCAGCAGTTACGGGCTAGCGACGTACCAAGAGACCCAGTACTTC	CASSYGLATYQETQYF
-	TRBV11-2	-	TRBJ1-4	TGTGCCAGCAGCTTAGTGGCACAAGCAACTAATGAAAAACTGTTTTTT	CASSLVAQATNEKLFF
many	TRBV19	-	TRBJ2-1	TGTGCCAGTAGTAATTTCCGGGTCGGGAATGAGCAGTTCTTC	CASSNFRVGNEQFF
-	TRBV9	-	TRBJ1-2	TGTGCCAGCAGCGAGTCCCGGGGGGCGCACTATGGCTACACCTTC	CASSESRGAHYGYTF
few	TRBV6-5	-	TRBJ2-1	TGTGCCAGCAGTTACTCGAGCAGCGCCTACAATGAGCAGTTCTTC	CASSYSSSAYNEQFF